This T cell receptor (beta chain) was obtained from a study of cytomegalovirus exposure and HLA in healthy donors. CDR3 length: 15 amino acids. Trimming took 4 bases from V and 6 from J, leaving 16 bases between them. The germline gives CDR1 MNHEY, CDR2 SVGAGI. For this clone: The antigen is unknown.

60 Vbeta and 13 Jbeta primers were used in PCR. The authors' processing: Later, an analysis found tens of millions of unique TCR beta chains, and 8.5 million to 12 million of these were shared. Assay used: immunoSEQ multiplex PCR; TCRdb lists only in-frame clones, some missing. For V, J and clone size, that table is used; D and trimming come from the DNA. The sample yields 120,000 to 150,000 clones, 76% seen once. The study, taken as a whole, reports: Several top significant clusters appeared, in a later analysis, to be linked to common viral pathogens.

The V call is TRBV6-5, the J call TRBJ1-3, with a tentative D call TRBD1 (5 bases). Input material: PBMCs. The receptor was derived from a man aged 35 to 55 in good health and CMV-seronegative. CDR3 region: CASSSDSNYENTIYF. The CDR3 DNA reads TGTGCCAGCAGTTCAGACAGTAATTATGAAAACACCATATATTTT.